Listed below are T cell receptor beta chains from one sample, sequenced in a study of PD-L1 blockade in urothelial cancer. The data were produced by immunoSEQ multiplex PCR, yet TCRdb's version contains in-frame clones alone and is incomplete. The sample has tens of thousands of clones, less than 90% seen once. The input for sequencing was PBMCs, taken around atezolizumab (anti-PD-L1) treatment. These receptors came from a man in his fifties or sixties with urothelial cancer. The CDR3 runs from the conserved cysteine through the conserved F or W. The D gene is left open where the match is weak. A row's size may be missing; if present it is once, few, many or a size class.

d_gene: TRBD1
abundance: -
v_gene: TRBV7-6
j_gene: TRBJ2-1
CDR3nt: TGTGCCAGCAGCCAGGGGGGACAGGGGGCGATGGGGCAGTTCTTC
CDR3aa: CASSQGGQGAMGQFF

d_gene: -
abundance: -
v_gene: TRBV4-3
j_gene: TRBJ2-3
CDR3nt: TGCGCCAGCAGCCCGAGGAGAGGGGATACGCAGTATTTT
CDR3aa: CASSPRRGDTQYF

d_gene: -
abundance: few
v_gene: TRBV7-9
j_gene: TRBJ2-3
CDR3nt: TGTGCCAGCAGCTTAAATAGCGGAAGCACAGATACGCAGTATTTT
CDR3aa: CASSLNSGSTDTQYF

d_gene: -
abundance: -
v_gene: TRBV7-8
j_gene: TRBJ1-1
CDR3nt: TGTGCCAGCAGCTATCGAGATGGGAACACTGAAGCTTTCTTT
CDR3aa: CASSYRDGNTEAFF

d_gene: TRBD1
abundance: few
v_gene: TRBV6-1
j_gene: TRBJ1-5
CDR3nt: TGTGCCAGCAACCCGACAGGGGCCAATCAGCCCCAGCATTTT
CDR3aa: CASNPTGANQPQHF

d_gene: -
abundance: -
v_gene: TRBV5-6
j_gene: TRBJ2-7
CDR3nt: TGTGCCAGCAGCTTGCAGGGCAGGGCCTACGAGCAGTACTTC
CDR3aa: CASSLQGRAYEQYF

d_gene: -
abundance: -
v_gene: TRBV5-4
j_gene: TRBJ2-7
CDR3nt: TGTGCCAGTCATCCGGGGGTACGCTACGAGCAGTACTTC
CDR3aa: CASHPGVRYEQYF

d_gene: -
abundance: -
v_gene: TRBV29-1
j_gene: TRBJ1-2
CDR3nt: TGCAGCGTATCGAACTATGGCTACACCTTC
CDR3aa: CSVSNYGYTF

d_gene: -
abundance: -
v_gene: TRBV12-5
j_gene: TRBJ1-1
CDR3nt: TGTGCTAGTGGTCTACCGACAGCCACAAACACTGAAGCTTTCTTT
CDR3aa: CASGLPTATNTEAFF

d_gene: TRBD1
abundance: -
v_gene: TRBV5-4
j_gene: TRBJ1-2
CDR3nt: TGTGCCAGCAGCCCCGAATTACAGGGGGCGGAGAATGGCTACACCTTC
CDR3aa: CASSPELQGAENGYTF

d_gene: -
abundance: -
v_gene: TRBV4-2
j_gene: TRBJ1-5
CDR3nt: TGTGCCAGCAGCCAAGAGAGAGGGCCCAATCAGCCCCAGCATTTT
CDR3aa: CASSQERGPNQPQHF

d_gene: TRBD1
abundance: -
v_gene: TRBV5-1
j_gene: TRBJ2-2
CDR3nt: TGCGCCAGCAGCTTGGCCCGGACAGGTACCGGGGAGCTGTTTTTT
CDR3aa: CASSLARTGTGELFF

d_gene: TRBD1
abundance: -
v_gene: TRBV25-1
j_gene: TRBJ1-1
CDR3nt: TGTGCCAGCAGTCCCGGGACAGGGGGCTGGACTGAAGCTTTCTTT
CDR3aa: CASSPGTGGWTEAFF

d_gene: -
abundance: -
v_gene: TRBV5-1
j_gene: TRBJ2-7
CDR3nt: TGCGCCAGCAGCTTAGCGCCGAGTAGCTCCTACGAGCAGTACTTC
CDR3aa: CASSLAPSSSYEQYF

d_gene: -
abundance: -
v_gene: TRBV29-1
j_gene: TRBJ2-7
CDR3nt: TGCAGCGTCCTAGGGGGGGTCTACGAGCAGTACTTC
CDR3aa: CSVLGGVYEQYF

d_gene: TRBD2
abundance: -
v_gene: TRBV7-9
j_gene: TRBJ2-2
CDR3nt: TGTGCCAGCAGCCGCACTAGCGGGGGGGCCGCGAACACCGGGGAGCTGTTTTTT
CDR3aa: CASSRTSGGAANTGELFF

d_gene: TRBD1
abundance: -
v_gene: TRBV10-3
j_gene: TRBJ2-5
CDR3nt: TGTGCCATCAGTAACAGGGGAGAGACCCAGTACTTC
CDR3aa: CAISNRGETQYF

d_gene: TRBD1
abundance: -
v_gene: TRBV28
j_gene: TRBJ2-7
CDR3nt: TGTGCCAGCAGACTCGACAGGGCCTACGAGCAGTACTTC
CDR3aa: CASRLDRAYEQYF

d_gene: TRBD1
abundance: -
v_gene: TRBV5-5
j_gene: TRBJ1-5
CDR3nt: TGTGCCAGCAGCCCGCTTCCGGGACAGGGTTACTCCAATCAGCCCCAGCATTTT
CDR3aa: CASSPLPGQGYSNQPQHF

d_gene: -
abundance: -
v_gene: TRBV7-3
j_gene: TRBJ2-2
CDR3nt: TGTGCCAGCAGGGTCCCAACAGGAGCGAACACCGGGGAGCTGTTTTTT
CDR3aa: CASRVPTGANTGELFF

d_gene: TRBD1
abundance: -
v_gene: TRBV18
j_gene: TRBJ2-7
CDR3nt: TGTGCCAGCTCACAAGGGACAGGGCTTACCTACGAGCAGTACTTC
CDR3aa: CASSQGTGLTYEQYF

d_gene: -
abundance: -
v_gene: TRBV19
j_gene: TRBJ2-5
CDR3nt: TGTGCCAGTAAAGGGAGGGAGACCCAGTACTTC
CDR3aa: CASKGRETQYF

d_gene: TRBD1
abundance: -
v_gene: TRBV10-3
j_gene: TRBJ2-7
CDR3nt: TGTGCCATCAGTGACGAGGGACAGTACGAGCAGTACTTC
CDR3aa: CAISDEGQYEQYF

d_gene: -
abundance: -
v_gene: TRBV28
j_gene: TRBJ1-5
CDR3nt: TGTGCCAGCACCTCCTTTGATCAGCCCCAGCATTTT
CDR3aa: CASTSFDQPQHF

d_gene: TRBD1
abundance: -
v_gene: TRBV7-2
j_gene: TRBJ2-2
CDR3nt: TGTGCCAGCAGCCTAGGGACAGGAGCAAACACCGGGGAGCTGTTTTTT
CDR3aa: CASSLGTGANTGELFF

d_gene: -
abundance: -
v_gene: TRBV4-1
j_gene: TRBJ2-7
CDR3nt: TGCGCCAGCAGCCAAGATAAGGGGGGAGGGACTCCTTCGGATTACGAGCAGTACTTC
CDR3aa: CASSQDKGGGTPSDYEQYF

d_gene: TRBD1
abundance: -
v_gene: TRBV11-2
j_gene: TRBJ1-2
CDR3nt: TGTGCCAGCAGCCAAGACAGGGACTATGGCTACACCTTC
CDR3aa: CASSQDRDYGYTF

d_gene: -
abundance: -
v_gene: TRBV10-2
j_gene: TRBJ2-5
CDR3nt: TGCGCCAGCAGTGAGGCAGGGGTCATAGAGACCCAGTACTTC
CDR3aa: CASSEAGVIETQYF